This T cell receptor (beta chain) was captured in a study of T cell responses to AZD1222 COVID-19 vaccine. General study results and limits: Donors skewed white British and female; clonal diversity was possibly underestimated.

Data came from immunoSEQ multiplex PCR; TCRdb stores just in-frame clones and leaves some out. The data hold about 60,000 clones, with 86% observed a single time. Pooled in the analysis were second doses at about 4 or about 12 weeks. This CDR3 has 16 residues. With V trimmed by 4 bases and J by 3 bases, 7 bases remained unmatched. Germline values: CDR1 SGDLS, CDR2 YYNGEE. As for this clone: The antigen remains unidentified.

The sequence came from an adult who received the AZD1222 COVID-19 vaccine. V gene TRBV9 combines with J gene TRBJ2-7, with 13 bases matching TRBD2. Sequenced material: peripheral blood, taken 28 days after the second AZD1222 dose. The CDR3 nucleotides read TGTGCCAGCAGCCCCGGGGGACTAGCGGGGATCTACGAGCAGTACTTC. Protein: CASSPGGLAGIYEQYF.